This section outlines one TCR beta chain sequence together with its context. Its antigen target is currently unknown. No base qualities exist here, and no much larger clone lies one base off it. This record comes from a study of blood T cell repertoires in COVID-19 (dated by TCRdb to about 2020). For context, the study as a whole: Samples covering the acute and convalescent phases of COVID-19 were provided by collaborators in the United States, Italy and Spain. The prospective study material was composed of cDNA or gDNA derived from T cells, B-cell-depleted T cells, or PBMCs. The dataset comprised deeply sampled blood TCRbeta repertoires from subjects exposed to, actively infected with, or recovered from COVID-19. The repertoires were released in a freely available public database intended as a resource for research on the immune response to SARS-CoV-2. Samples were obtained from the ongoing ImmuneRACE study (first 160 participants) and from about 1,300 subjects provided by 6 global collaborators. Nearly every sample came with metadata listing a de-identified subject ID, COVID-19 status, age in years and sex. Where HLA class I and class II types were available, the types were taken from metadata supplied by the sample provider, not from assay-based typing. Results the study describes overall, beyond this receptor: How much clinical and demographic metadata was included differed by source and by participant, and the metadata was provided uncurated.

Relative to germline, V is 0 bases shorter and J is 2 bases shorter, with 10 bases between their ends. Looking up the germline V gene yields CDR1 KGHSH and CDR2 LQKENI. The CDR3 runs 15 amino acids, cysteine and phenylalanine included. Just CDR3 DNA is preserved here, 45 bases in frame from base 1. Collaborating institutions collected whole blood in K2EDTA tubes following their own protocols. For TCRbeta analysis, collaborators shipped samples in one of three forms: frozen whole blood, isolated PBMCs, or DNA extracted from either of those sample types. TCRbeta CDR3 regions were amplified from genomic DNA by means of the immunoSEQ Assay, a bias-controlled multiplex PCR. As for the original processing: The number of nucleated cells in each sample was estimated from the amplification of reference gene primers within the assay. To quantify the absolute abundance of each unique TCRbeta CDR3 rearrangement, sequence reads were collapsed and filtered. For each sample, productive Simpson clonality was calculated as the square root of Simpson's diversity index across productive rearrangements. Entries here come from immuneACCESS through TCRdb and include only in-frame sequences with V and J called. Some clones fail to appear in such tables; in the studies checked, an unresolved V gene covers under half of the shortfall, and the cause of the remainder is unknown. Clone size and V and J calls were adopted from that table, with D and trimming inferred from the DNA. A total of roughly 70,000 clones appear in this sample, 85% to 90% of them only once. The ten largest clones take up over 1.2% of the sample.

This clonotype was obtained from a man in his sixties with acute or convalescent COVID-19. The sample was peripheral blood. This sequence uses TRBV18 and TRBJ1-2; the D gene assignment is ambiguous. In nucleotides, the sequence is TGTGCCAGCTCACCACCGGGCCCTGGGAACTATGGCTACACCTTC. Its amino acids are CASSPPGPGNYGYTF.